This TCR beta chain appears in the sequencing data of a study of tumor-infiltrating lymphocytes in primary liver carcinoma. Germline V CDR1 and CDR2: ENHRY, SYGVKD. V was clipped by 5 bases and J by 5 bases; unmatched bases: 7. The CDR3 has 15 residues. Concerning this clonotype: This clone may be a read error of a much larger clone one base away.

It was unsorted whole blood that yielded blood RNA, and germline DNA was also extracted. Constant-region priming of approximately 500 ng total RNA yielded TCR beta cDNA. ARM-PCR, slightly modified, supplied the TCR beta libraries through three nested multiplex PCR rounds. PCR rounds one and two used TRBV1-TRBV30 forward primers with a C-beta reverse primer for around 11 cycles each. TCRdb reprocessed the multiplex PCR reads via MiXCR and lists one record per CDR3 protein. The sample records almost 200,000 distinct CDR3 sequences, approximately 65% being singletons. The chain recombines TRBV10-3 with TRBJ1-5; TRBD1 matches 9 bases. This clonotype was obtained from a woman aged 55-70 years with primary liver carcinoma and hepatitis B virus infection. Specimen: peripheral blood. The CDR3 region is CAISPGQGVDQPQHF. The CDR3 DNA reads TGTGCCATCAGTCCGGGACAGGGTGTTGATCAGCCCCAGCATTTT.